The 21 T cell receptor beta chains below come from one sample, sequenced in a study of OX40 agonist ivuxolimab in advanced cancers. Some clones are missing from TCRdb's copy, which holds only in-frame ones; the method was immunoSEQ multiplex PCR. Here the sample spans 50,000 to 70,000 clones, more than 75% being singletons. The sequencing used CD4+ or CD8+ T cells sorted from blood, collected in a trial of the OX40 agonist ivuxolimab. All receptors come from an adult with an advanced solid tumor such as melanoma, head and neck, liver or kidney cancer.

The chain recombines TRBV5-4 with TRBJ2-7; 8 bases are a match to TRBD2. Germline CDR1 is SGHNT and CDR2 is YYREEE (reference sequence). The CDR3 contains 14 residues. The V gene end was trimmed by 1 base and the J gene end by 4 bases; junction bases not matched to a gene: 4. DNA for the CDR3: TGTGCCAGCAGCTTGCGGGGGGGGGAGTACGAGCAGTACTTC. Translating gives CASSLRGGEYEQYF.

The V and J genes are TRBV9 and TRBJ2-2; D is possibly TRBD1 or TRBD2 (6 bases each). This CDR3 has 16 amino acids. Per the germline V gene, CDR1 is SGDLS and CDR2 is YYNGEE. V was shortened by 4 bases and J by 5 bases, with 18 bases between the two germline ends. The CDR3 DNA reads as TGTGCCAGCAGCCCCTCGGGGGCGGATGTGACCGGGGAGCTGTTTTTT. Translation: CASSPSGADVTGELFF. Drawing the rest from reference TRBV9 and TRBJ2-2, the complete variable domain is DSGVTQTPKHLITATGQRVTLRCSPRSGDLSVYWYQQSLDQGLQFLIQYYNGEERAKGNILERFSAQQFPDLHSELNLSSLELGDSALYFCASSPSGADVTGELFFGEGSRLTVL.

This clone was counted once. V usage is TRBV29-1 and J usage is TRBJ2-5; TRBD1 might be the D (6 bases). Germline V gene data show CDR1 as SQVTM and CDR2 as ANQGSEA. The CDR3 consists of 12 residues. CDR3 in DNA: TGCAGTGCCTGGGACACGGGAGAGACCCAGTACTTC. This gives the protein CSAWDTGETQYF.

The chain uses TRBV15 and TRBJ2-3; the match to TRBD1 covers 10 bases. The CDR3 is made up of 16 amino acids. Germline V CDR1 and CDR2: LNHNV, YYDKDF (reference sequence). Germline trimming cut 3 bases from V and 2 bases from J; bases unmatched to any gene: 5. The CDR3 DNA follows: TGTGCCACCAGCAGTCGGGACAGGGGATACACAGATACGCAGTATTTT. It yields the protein CATSSRDRGYTDTQYF. The full variable domain, its missing parts supplied by reference TRBV15 and TRBJ2-3, is DAMVIQNPRYQVTQFGKPVTLSCSQTLNHNVMYWYQQKSSQAPKLLFHYYDKDFNNEADTPDNFQSRRPNTSFCFLDIRSPGLGDTAMYLCATSSRDRGYTDTQYFGPGTRLTVL.

The chain employs TRBV5-4 and TRBJ1-5, with D unclear. Germline V gene sequence: CDR1 SGHNT, CDR2 YYREEE (reference sequence). Deletions cut 3 bases from V and 5 bases from J, with 15 bases between. This CDR3 has 15 amino acids. CDR3 sequence (DNA): TGTGCCAGCAGCTCCGCGGGCAACCGGGATCAGCCCCAGCATTTT. It encodes CASSSAGNRDQPQHF. The whole variable domain, remainder taken from reference TRBV5-4 and TRBJ1-5, is ETGVTQSPTHLIKTRGQQVTLRCSSQSGHNTVSWYQQALGQGPQFIFQYYREEENGRGNFPPRFSGLQFPNYSSELNVNALELDDSALYLCASSSAGNRDQPQHFGDGTRLSIL.

The rearrangement uses TRBV7-9 and TRBJ1-1; D gene uncertain. Germline V gene lookup returns CDR1 SEHNR and CDR2 FQNEAQ (reference sequence). Deletions cut 4 bases from V and 0 bases from J, with 6 bases between. This CDR3 has 13 amino acids. The CDR3 coding sequence is TGTGCCAGCAGCTCGTTTATGAACACTGAAGCTTTCTTT. Protein: CASSSFMNTEAFF.

The genes are TRBV11-3 and TRBJ2-7; D gene uncertain. The CDR3 covers 14 residues. The V gene's germline CDR1 is SGHNT and CDR2 YENEEA. V gave up 0 bases and J gave up 0 bases, with 6 bases separating them. This CDR3 reads CASSLDPGSYEQYF. CDR3 coding DNA: TGTGCCAGCAGCTTAGATCCCGGCTCCTACGAGCAGTACTTC.

V and J are TRBV4-1 and TRBJ1-1; 8 bases map to TRBD1. Germline V CDR1 and CDR2: MGHRA, YSYEKL. The CDR3 spans 19 residues. J was trimmed by 5 bases and V by 6 bases; bases with no gene match: 23. This CDR3 is CASRRGTGGDRSRGTEAFF. The CDR3 DNA reads TGCGCCAGCAGGAGGGGAACAGGGGGGGATCGGTCCAGAGGGACTGAAGCTTTCTTT.

By frequency in the sample, this clone is medium-sized. The rearrangement joins TRBV6-1 to TRBJ2-7; D perhaps matches TRBD1 (5 bases). CDR3 length: 15 residues. Deletions cut 7 bases from V and 1 base from J, with 17 bases between. Germline V lookup: CDR1 MNHNS, CDR2 SASEGT. The CDR3 DNA follows: TGTGCCAGCACCCCCCTCGGACAAAGTTCCTACGAGCAGTACTTC. It encodes CASTPLGQSSYEQYF.

This chain links TRBV4-2 with TRBJ2-1; 7 bases line up with TRBD2. Trimming cost V 1 base and J 8 bases; bases outside gene matches: 2. Germline CDR1 and CDR2: LGHNA and YNFKEQ. The CDR3 loop spans 13 amino acids. CDR3 DNA sequence: TGTGCCAGCAGCCAAGGACGGGGGGATGAGCAGTTCTTC. Its protein is CASSQGRGDEQFF.

This clone was detected only once. The chain couples TRBV2 to TRBJ1-5; TRBD1 is a possible D gene (5 bases). The CDR3 covers 15 residues. The ends were cut back, 7 bases at V and 0 bases at J, with 13 bases in the middle. Germline V lookup: CDR1 SNHLY, CDR2 FYNNEI. The CDR3 bases are TGTGCCAGCACACAGCAGGGTCGTAGCAATCAGCCCCAGCATTTT. Protein: CASTQQGRSNQPQHF.

The J gene is TRBJ1-4, the V gene TRBV28, with 10 positions matching TRBD1. The trim removed 9 bases at V and 5 bases at J, leaving 9 bases unmatched. Germline CDR1 reads MDHEN; CDR2 reads SYDVKM. This CDR3 has 15 residues. CDR3 in DNA: TGTGCCAGTAGCCTTGGGGACAGGGGAAATGAAAAACTGTTTTTT. Its protein is CASSLGDRGNEKLFF. The full variable domain, rest sourced from reference TRBV28 and TRBJ1-4, is DVKVTQSSRYLVKRTGEKVFLECVQDMDHENMFWYRQDPGLGLRLIYFSYDVKMKEKGDIPEGYSVSREKKERFSLILESASTNQTSMYLCASSLGDRGNEKLFFGSGTQLSVL.

The gene calls are TRBV2 and TRBJ2-3; the D is unclear. CDR3 size: 15 residues. CDR1 SNHLY and CDR2 FYNNEI come from the germline V gene. Trimming removed 2 bases from V and 4 bases from J, with 13 bases in between. The CDR3 region is CASSESPVVADTQYF. Written as DNA, the CDR3 is TGTGCCAGCAGTGAATCCCCTGTTGTGGCAGATACGCAGTATTTT.

The chain links TRBV2 to TRBJ2-1, with 9 nucleotides matching TRBD2. Trimming took 5 bases from V and 4 from J; bases not matched to a gene: 6. Germline CDR1 SNHLY, CDR2 FYNNEI. The CDR3 loop spans 15 amino acids. The CDR3 region has the DNA TGTGCCAGCAGTTCCGGGACTAGCAGTTACAATGAGCAGTTCTTC. Protein product: CASSSGTSSYNEQFF.

CDR3 in DNA: TGCGCCAGCAGCCAAGAAAGAGGCAGGGGGGTGTCTGGAAACACCATATATTTT. It encodes CASSQERGRGVSGNTIYF. The V gene is TRBV4-1, the J gene TRBJ1-3; 7 nucleotides align to TRBD1. The J segment lost 1 base and the V segment lost 0 bases, leaving 9 bases of the junction unmatched. Germline assignment: CDR1 MGHRA and CDR2 YSYEKL. This CDR3 has 18 residues.

This rearrangement joins TRBV7-2 to TRBJ1-1, with 8 bases that match TRBD1. Germline loops: CDR1 SGHTA, CDR2 FQGNSA. This CDR3 comprises 14 residues. With 4 bases clipped from V and 0 bases from J, the junction kept 1 base outside the gene matches. The CDR3 nucleotides read TGTGCCAGCAGCTGGGACAGGCTGAACACTGAAGCTTTCTTT. It codes for CASSWDRLNTEAFF.

This clone has only one observation. The chain recombines TRBV7-3 with TRBJ2-3; 11 bases fit TRBD2. The trim removed 4 bases at V and 2 bases at J, leaving 8 bases unmatched. There are 17 residues in the CDR3. CDR1 and CDR2 (germline): SGHTA, FQGTGA. The CDR3 sequence is CASSSTGLAEPTDTQYF. The DNA for the CDR3 is TGTGCCAGCAGCTCGACGGGACTAGCGGAACCCACAGATACGCAGTATTTT.

This clone was detected once. The chain uses TRBV28 and TRBJ2-3; D is unresolved. In germline, CDR1 is MDHEN, CDR2 SYDVKM. Trimming removed 2 bases from V and 1 base from J, with 7 bases in between. This CDR3 spans 14 amino acids. CDR3 in DNA: TGTGCCAGCAGTTTAGGGCAGGGCACAGATACGCAGTATTTT. It specifies CASSLGQGTDTQYF.

The genes are TRBV7-9 and TRBJ1-5; D ambiguous. Germline-derived CDR1 and CDR2 are SEHNR and FQNEAQ (reference sequence). The CDR3 is 12 residues long. The ends were cut back, 5 bases at V and 3 bases at J, with 5 bases in the middle. The CDR3 reads CASSPTNQPQHF. The CDR3 DNA sequence: TGTGCCAGCAGCCCCACCAATCAGCCCCAGCATTTT.

CDR3 nucleotide sequence: TGTGCCAGCAACCCCTCCCGTCCAGGGGGCGGTAGCGGGGGTACCGGGGAGCTGTTTTTT. Its protein is CASNPSRPGGGSGGTGELFF. The chain is built from TRBV5-5 and TRBJ2-2, with D perhaps TRBD2 (9 bases). CDR1 is SGHKS and CDR2 is YYEKEE in the germline V gene (reference sequence). The CDR3 has 20 amino acids. Trimming took off 6 bases at V and 5 bases at J, with 32 bases between the two ends.

The J gene is TRBJ2-7, the V gene TRBV7-2; D unresolved. V was clipped by 4 bases and J by 3 bases, with 13 bases between them. Germline loops: CDR1 SGHTA, CDR2 FQGNSA. The CDR3 totals 14 residues. The CDR3 reads CASSSPFGNYEQYF. CDR3 nucleotides: TGTGCCAGCAGCTCTCCCTTCGGCAACTACGAGCAGTACTTC.